A single sample is the source of the 17 T cell receptor beta chains below, sequenced in a study of T cells in women clearing cervical HPV infection. Method: immunoSEQ multiplex PCR; TCRdb's copy keeps in-frame clones and lacks some. Found here are around 16,000 clones; the top ten clones hold around 7.2%. Specimen: blood buffy coat. The receptors were gathered from a woman between 18 and 70 years old with a cervical HPV16 infection that either progressed to CIN3+ or cleared (not recorded which).

A remark on this clone: The read is 3 residues too short to cover the CDR3 end, so that end is filled in from the germline J gene. The V and J genes are TRBV20-1 and TRBJ2-2, with D uncertain. Germline V gene lookup returns CDR1 DFQATT and CDR2 SNEGSKA (reference sequence). Trimming removed 6 bases at V and 4 bases at J, with 18 bases between. The CDR3 has 15 residues. The CDR3 sequence: CSAEVGSSGTGELFF. The CDR3 bases that were read are TGCAGTGCCGAGGTTGGGTCGTCAGGCACCGGGGAG.

As regards this clone: The read terminates 3 residues ahead of where the CDR3 ends, so the germline J gene completes it. The rearrangement uses TRBV5-1 and TRBJ2-3; a possible D gene is TRBD2 (6 bases). The V and J ends lost 5 bases and 0 bases respectively, with 13 bases between them. The CDR3 runs 15 residues. CDR1 SGHRS and CDR2 YFSETQ come from the germline V gene. CDR3 protein: CASRLRGTSTDTQYF. The CDR3 DNA, read in part, is TGCGCCAGCAGGCTGCGGGGTACTAGCACAGATACG.

This clone is classed as medium-sized by frequency. The CDR3 spells CAIRPGQLIYEQYF. CDR3 DNA, as far as it was read: TGTGCCATCAGACCGGGACAGTTGATCTACGAG. The chain recombines TRBV10-3 with TRBJ2-7; TRBD1 agrees at 7 bases. Read data end 3 residues before the CDR3 end; the end is taken from the germline J gene. From germline, CDR1 is ENHRY and CDR2 SYGVKD. Losses at the gene ends were 6 bases for V and 3 bases for J; bases not matched to a gene: 8. The CDR3 extends over 14 amino acids.

For this clone: Read data end 3 residues before the CDR3 end; the end is taken from the germline J gene. The gene calls are TRBV28 and TRBJ2-1; tentatively, D is TRBD2 (7 bases). The CDR3 consists of 15 residues. The V end lost 2 bases, the J end lost 3 bases, and 11 bases lay between the germline ends. Germline V lookup: CDR1 MDHEN, CDR2 SYDVKM. The sequenced part of the CDR3 DNA is TGTGCCAGCAGTTTAAGAGGGGGGGGCTACAATGAG. This codes for CASSLRGGGYNE. The whole CDR3 sequence reads CASSLRGGGYNEQFF.

Points on this clone: Read sequence stops 3 residues before the CDR3 end, and the germline J gene provides the missing end. The gene calls are TRBV18 and TRBJ2-1, with TRBD2 matching over 8 bases. The CDR3 extends over 15 amino acids. With 1 base clipped from V and 5 bases from J, the junction kept 4 bases outside the gene matches. CDR1 is KGHSH, CDR2 LQKENI, per germline. CDR3 loop: CASSPRERGNNEQFF. CDR3 DNA (partial): TGTGCCAGCTCACCACGGGAGCGGGGGAACAATGAG.

As to this clone: Coverage ceases 3 residues before the CDR3 finishes, and the germline J gene fills in the end. This chain links TRBV20-1 with TRBJ2-3; TRBD2 matches 8 bases. Germline assignment: CDR1 DFQATT and CDR2 SNEGSKA (reference sequence). The CDR3 has 16 residues. V lost 0 bases to trimming and J lost 3 bases; unmatched junction nucleotides: 8. The part of the CDR3 DNA that was read is TGCAGTGCTAGAGATGTACGGGGGGGAGGTACAGATACG. Translating it yields CSARDVRGGGTDT. The full CDR3 sequence reads CSARDVRGGGTDTQYF.

A note on this clone: The read is 3 residues too short to cover the CDR3 end, so that end is filled in from the germline J gene. V is TRBV2 and J is TRBJ2-7, with TRBD1 matching over 7 bases. CDR1 is SNHLY and CDR2 is FYNNEI in the germline V gene. The CDR3 extends over 14 amino acids. V was clipped by 6 bases and J by 2 bases; unmatched bases: 7. The CDR3 bases that were read are TGTGCCAGCAGAACCGGACAGGCAACCTACGAG. Its protein product is CASRTGQATYE. The entire CDR3 protein is CASRTGQATYEQYF.

With regard to this clone: The read ends 3 residues before the CDR3 terminus; that terminus is restored from the germline J gene. The V gene is TRBV7-9, the J gene TRBJ2-5; 7 bases are a match to TRBD1. The CDR3 spans 15 residues. V dropped 0 bases and J dropped 2; count of bases not matched to a gene: 3. Germline V CDR1 and CDR2: SEHNR, FQNEAQ (reference sequence). The CDR3 here is CASSLAQGKQETQYF. Partial CDR3 DNA: TGTGCCAGCAGCTTAGCACAGGGGAAGCAAGAGACC. Together with reference TRBV7-9 and TRBJ2-5, the CDR3 gives the full variable domain: DTGVSQNPRHKITKRGQNVTFRCDPISEHNRLYWYRQTLGQGPEFLTYFQNEAQLEKSRLLSDRFSAERPKGSFSTLEIQRTEQGDSAMYLCASSLAQGKQETQYFGPGTRLLVL.

Comments on this clone: The read finishes 3 residues shy of the CDR3 end, and the germline J gene is used to complete it. The rearrangement uses TRBV4-1 and TRBJ2-3; 7 positions agree with TRBD2. Germline values: CDR1 MGHRA, CDR2 YSYEKL. The length of the CDR3 is 15 residues. The ends lost 2 bases at V and 6 bases at J; junction bases unmatched: 8. CDR3 residues: CASSQRTSNGDTQYF. The sequenced CDR3 bases are TGCGCCAGCAGCCAAAGGACTAGTAATGGCGATACG.

Comments on this clone: The CDR3 end lies 3 residues beyond the end of the read and is filled in from the germline J gene. The chain links TRBV5-1 to TRBJ1-4; 8 bases map to TRBD1. There are 15 residues in the CDR3. The germline V gene has CDR1 SGHRS and CDR2 YFSETQ. V shed 4 bases and J 0 bases; nucleotides not matched to a gene: 2. The covered CDR3 bases are TGCGCCAGCAGCCCGGACAGGGCAACTAATGAAAAA. It is translated as CASSPDRATNEK. The whole CDR3 protein is CASSPDRATNEKLFF.

With regard to this clone: From the germline J gene comes the end of the CDR3, since the read stops 3 residues before it. The chain recombines TRBV4-2 with TRBJ1-3; the match to TRBD1 covers 9 bases. V was clipped by 2 bases and J by 4 bases; unmatched bases: 6. The germline V gene encodes CDR1 LGHNA and CDR2 YNFKEQ. The CDR3 runs to 16 residues. The CDR3: CASSQPSTGGGNTIYF. The DNA read from the CDR3 is TGTGCCAGCAGCCAACCTTCGACAGGGGGGGGAAACACC.

Comment on this clone: The read halts 3 residues ahead of the CDR3 end, with the missing end drawn from the germline J gene. This chain uses TRBV5-1 with TRBJ2-5; 7 nucleotides align to TRBD1. This CDR3 has 17 amino acids. Germline V gene lookup returns CDR1 SGHRS and CDR2 YFSETQ. The V segment lost 0 bases and the J segment 2 bases; nucleotides outside the gene matches: 10. The CDR3 protein is CASSLDPGGIGQETQYF. The part of the CDR3 DNA that was read is TGCGCCAGCAGCTTGGACCCAGGGGGTATAGGGCAAGAGACC.

Turning to this clone: Sequencing ends 3 residues short of the CDR3 end; the germline J gene provides the rest. The genes are TRBV5-1 and TRBJ2-7; possible D gene TRBD1, 6 bases. This CDR3 has 14 amino acids. With 5 bases removed from V and 2 bases from J, the gap between germline ends came to 14 bases. Germline V CDR1 and CDR2: SGHRS, YFSETQ. The sequenced part of the CDR3 DNA is TGCGCCAGCAGTCCTTCGGGACAAGCCTACGAG. Translation: CASSPSGQAYE. The whole CDR3 sequence is CASSPSGQAYEQYF.

To note about this clone: The missing CDR3 end, 3 residues past where the read stops, is filled in from the germline J gene. V and J are TRBV7-7 and TRBJ2-3; TRBD2 matches 7 bases. The CDR3 length is 13 residues. Germline values: CDR1 SSHAT, CDR2 FNYEAQ (reference sequence). CDR3 bases read: TGTGCCAGCAGCTCCGCCAGGGAGGGGACG. It specifies CASSSAREGT. The full CDR3 is CASSSAREGTQYF.

Incomplete CDR3 DNA: TGTGCCAGCAGTTCCGTGGACAGGGTGGGTACTGAA. This gives the protein CASSSVDRVGTE. The full CDR3 is CASSSVDRVGTEAFF. This chain connects TRBV6-2 or TRBV6-3 to TRBJ1-1; 8 bases align to TRBD1. The missing CDR3 end, 3 residues past where the read stops, is filled in from the germline J gene. J gave up 5 bases and V 4 bases, and 9 bases lay outside the gene matches. Germline assignment: CDR1 MNHEY and CDR2 SVGEGT. The CDR3 consists of 15 residues.

Of note for this clone: With the read ending 3 residues before the CDR3 end, the germline J gene is used to fill in that end. The chain joins TRBV7-2 to TRBJ1-1, with 8 bases aligning to TRBD1. The CDR3 is made up of 15 amino acids. CDR1 SGHTA and CDR2 FQGNSA come from the germline V gene. Trimming cost V 2 bases and J 1 base; bases outside gene matches: 3. CDR3 region: CASSLMGQENTEAFF. The DNA read from the CDR3 is TGTGCCAGCAGCTTAATGGGACAGGAGAACACTGAA.

In the case of this clone: The sequenced fragment ends 3 residues before the CDR3 boundary, so the rest is inferred from the germline J gene. This chain connects TRBV23-1 to TRBJ2-7; 7 bases are shared with TRBD1. TRBV23-1 is an ORF, with its function uncertain. V lost 4 bases to trimming and J lost 3 bases; unmatched junction nucleotides: 9. The CDR3 is made up of 15 amino acids. CDR3 DNA (partial): TGCGCCAGCAGTCGGACAGGCGAGCCGGTCTACGAG. This gives the protein CASSRTGEPVYE. The whole CDR3 protein is CASSRTGEPVYEQYF.